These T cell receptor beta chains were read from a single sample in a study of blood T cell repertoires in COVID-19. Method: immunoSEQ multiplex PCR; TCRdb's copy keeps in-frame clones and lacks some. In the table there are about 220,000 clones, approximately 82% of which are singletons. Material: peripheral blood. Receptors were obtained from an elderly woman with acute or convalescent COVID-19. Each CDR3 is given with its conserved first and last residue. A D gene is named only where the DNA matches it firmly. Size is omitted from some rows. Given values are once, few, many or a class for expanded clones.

TGTGCCAGCAGTTTGAGGGGCTACAGGGCCCGCAATCAGCCCCAGCATTTT | CASSLRGYRARNQPQHF | TRBJ1-5 | NA | TRBV28 | NA
TGTGCCAGCAGCTGGGACAGGACCTATGGCTACACCTTC | CASSWDRTYGYTF | TRBJ1-2 | TRBD1 | TRBV12-3/TRBV12-4 | NA
TGCGCCAGCAGCTTTGGCTCCTCTGGAAACACCATATATTTT | CASSFGSSGNTIYF | TRBJ1-3 | NA | TRBV5-1 | NA
TGTGCCAGTACAGGGAATCCTGACGAGCAGTACTTC | CASTGNPDEQYF | TRBJ2-7 | NA | TRBV6-5 | NA
TGTGCCAGCAGCTTGGAACAGGGGGCTGACGGCTACACCTTC | CASSLEQGADGYTF | TRBJ1-2 | TRBD1 | TRBV5-4 | few
TGTGCCAGCAGCCTCAGAGGTGAAGCTTTCTTT | CASSLRGEAFF | TRBJ1-1 | NA | TRBV7-2 | NA
TGTGCCAGCAGCTCAGAACGGGGACAGGGATTGGATTCACCCCTCCACTTT | CASSSERGQGLDSPLHF | TRBJ1-6 | TRBD1 | TRBV7-2 | NA
TGCGCCAGCAGCCAAGATACGAGACTAGCCTACAATGAGCAGTTCTTC | CASSQDTRLAYNEQFF | TRBJ2-1 | NA | TRBV4-3 | NA
TGCGCCAGCAGCTTGGATGGTACGGTTAATTCACCCCTCCACTTT | CASSLDGTVNSPLHF | TRBJ1-6 | NA | TRBV5-1 | NA
TGTGCCAGTAGCATCCTAATACCAGGGGGTGGCTACACCTTC | CASSILIPGGGYTF | TRBJ1-2 | TRBD1 | TRBV19 | few
TGTGCCAGCAGCTTGGGGACTAGCGGGGGGCAAGAGACCCAGTACTTC | CASSLGTSGGQETQYF | TRBJ2-5 | TRBD2 | TRBV5-4 | NA
TGTGCCAGTAGTATAGATCTTAACACAGATACGCAGTATTTT | CASSIDLNTDTQYF | TRBJ2-3 | NA | TRBV19 | NA
TGTGCCAGCAGTTACTCGCGGGGGTCGGGAAACACCATATATTTT | CASSYSRGSGNTIYF | TRBJ1-3 | NA | TRBV6-5 | NA
TGTGCCAGCAGCTCCTTGACACGGCTTTCGGAGACCCAGTACTTC | CASSSLTRLSETQYF | TRBJ2-5 | NA | TRBV5-6 | NA
TGTGCCAGCACCTCATCAGGGGGCGCGAGATCACCCCTCCACTTT | CASTSSGGARSPLHF | TRBJ1-6 | TRBD1 | TRBV2 | NA
TGTGCCAGCAGCTTGACAGGGGGTACTGAAAACACCATATATTTT | CASSLTGGTENTIYF | TRBJ1-3 | TRBD1 | TRBV5-5 | once
TGTGCCAGCAGCGAAACGCTAGCGGGGGTATTTATAGATACGCAGTATTTT | CASSETLAGVFIDTQYF | TRBJ2-3 | TRBD2 | TRBV6-1 | NA
TGTGCCAGCAGCCCGGGACTAGCGGGGGGGTTACACAATGAGCAGTTCTTC | CASSPGLAGGLHNEQFF | TRBJ2-1 | TRBD2 | TRBV4-2 | NA
TGTGCCAGTAGTATGACAGGGGGCAACCCCTCCTACGAGCAGTACTTC | CASSMTGGNPSYEQYF | TRBJ2-7 | TRBD1 | TRBV19 | NA
TGTGCCAGCAGCTACACAGGGGATTCACCCCTCCACTTT | CASSYTGDSPLHF | TRBJ1-6 | TRBD1 | TRBV12-3/TRBV12-4 | NA
TGTGCCAGCAGCCAAGATTTGGCGGCTGGTAGCTATGGCTACACCTTC | CASSQDLAAGSYGYTF | TRBJ1-2 | NA | TRBV3-1/TRBV3-2 | NA
TGTGCCAGCAACCTTCGACAGGACTATGGCTACACCTTC | CASNLRQDYGYTF | TRBJ1-2 | NA | TRBV28 | NA
TGTGCCAGCAGCCTCACGCTCCGGGGCACCGGGGAGCTGTTTTTT | CASSLTLRGTGELFF | TRBJ2-2 | NA | TRBV7-3 | NA
TGTGCCAGCAGCGAGGTTAACTATGGCTACACCTTC | CASSEVNYGYTF | TRBJ1-2 | NA | TRBV3-1/TRBV3-2 | NA
TGTGCCAGTAGGCTAGAGACAGGTTCCAACTATGGCTACACCTTC | CASRLETGSNYGYTF | TRBJ1-2 | NA | TRBV19 | NA
TGTGCCAGCAGCTTGTTTGGACAGAAAAATGAAAAACTGTTTTTT | CASSLFGQKNEKLFF | TRBJ1-4 | NA | TRBV5-5 | NA
TGCAGTGCTGAGGACCAAGAGACCCAGTACTTC | CSAEDQETQYF | TRBJ2-5 | NA | TRBV20-1 | NA
TGTGCTAGTGGTTTGGGGCAGGGGGAAAGAAATCAGCCCCAGCATTTT | CASGLGQGERNQPQHF | TRBJ1-5 | TRBD1 | TRBV12-5 | NA
TGTGCCAGTAGTGATACTGGGCCTTTCTATGGCTACACCTTC | CASSDTGPFYGYTF | TRBJ1-2 | NA | TRBV19 | NA
TGTGCCAGCATGCTACCTGATCAGCCCCAGCATTTT | CASMLPDQPQHF | TRBJ1-5 | NA | TRBV6-5 | NA
TGTGCCAGCTCTACGGGGCAGGGGATTTTTCTGGGCGGCTATGGCTACACCTTC | CASSTGQGIFLGGYGYTF | TRBJ1-2 | NA | TRBV21-1 | NA
TGCAGTGCGTCAGGGGTTGGTGGCTACACCTTC | CSASGVGGYTF | TRBJ1-2 | NA | TRBV20-1 | once
TGTGCCAGCAGTTTCGGACAGGTTATCCACTCACCCCTCCACTTT | CASSFGQVIHSPLHF | TRBJ1-6 | TRBD1 | TRBV27 | NA
TGTGCCAGCAGCCAAGATTCAGACAGGGGAATCCATGGCTACACCTTC | CASSQDSDRGIHGYTF | TRBJ1-2 | TRBD1 | TRBV3-1/TRBV3-2 | NA
TGTGCCAGCAGCCCTCATCGGACTAGCGGGGGCACAGGGGAGACCCAGTACTTC | CASSPHRTSGGTGETQYF | TRBJ2-5 | TRBD2 | TRBV7-9 | NA
TGCGCCAGCAGCTTGCAGGGGACCGCAACTAATGAAAAACTGTTTTTT | CASSLQGTATNEKLFF | TRBJ1-4 | NA | TRBV5-1 | NA
TGTGCCAGCAGCTTTCGGGGGATCGATCAGCCCCAGCATTTT | CASSFRGIDQPQHF | TRBJ1-5 | NA | TRBV5-4 | NA